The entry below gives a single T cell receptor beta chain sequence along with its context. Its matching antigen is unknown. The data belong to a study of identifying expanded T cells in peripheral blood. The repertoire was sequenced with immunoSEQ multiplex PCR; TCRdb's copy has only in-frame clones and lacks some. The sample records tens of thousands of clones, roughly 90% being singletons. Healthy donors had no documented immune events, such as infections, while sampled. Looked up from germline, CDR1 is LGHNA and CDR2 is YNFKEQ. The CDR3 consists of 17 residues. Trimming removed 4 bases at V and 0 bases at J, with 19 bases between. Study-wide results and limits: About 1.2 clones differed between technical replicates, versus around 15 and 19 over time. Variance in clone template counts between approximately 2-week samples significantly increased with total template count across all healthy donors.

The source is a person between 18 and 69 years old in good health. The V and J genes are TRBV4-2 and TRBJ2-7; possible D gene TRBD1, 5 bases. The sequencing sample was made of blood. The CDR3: CASSPERKGISSYEQYF. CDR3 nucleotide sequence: TGTGCCAGCAGCCCAGAAAGGAAGGGGATAAGCTCCTACGAGCAGTACTTC.